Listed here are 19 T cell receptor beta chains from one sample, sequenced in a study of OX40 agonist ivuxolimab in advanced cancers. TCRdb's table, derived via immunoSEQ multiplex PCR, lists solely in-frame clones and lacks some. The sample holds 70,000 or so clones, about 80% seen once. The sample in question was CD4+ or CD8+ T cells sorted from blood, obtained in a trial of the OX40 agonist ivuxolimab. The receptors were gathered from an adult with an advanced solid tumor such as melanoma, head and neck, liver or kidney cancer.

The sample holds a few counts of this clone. CDR3 amino acids: CASSFSGEASSGNTIYF. The CDR3 DNA reads as TGCGCCAGCAGCTTTTCTGGAGAGGCGAGCTCTGGAAACACCATATATTTT. V is TRBV5-1 and J is TRBJ1-3; D unresolved. The germline CDR1 and CDR2 sequences are SGHRS and YFSETQ. This CDR3 region has 17 residues. V gave up 2 bases and J gave up 0 bases, with 15 bases separating them.

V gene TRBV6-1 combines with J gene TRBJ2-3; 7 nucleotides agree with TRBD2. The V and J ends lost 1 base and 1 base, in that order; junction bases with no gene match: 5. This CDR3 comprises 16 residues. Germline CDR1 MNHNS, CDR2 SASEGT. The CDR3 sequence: CASSEGKLAGTDTQYF. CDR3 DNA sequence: TGTGCCAGCAGTGAAGGAAAGCTAGCGGGCACAGATACGCAGTATTTT.

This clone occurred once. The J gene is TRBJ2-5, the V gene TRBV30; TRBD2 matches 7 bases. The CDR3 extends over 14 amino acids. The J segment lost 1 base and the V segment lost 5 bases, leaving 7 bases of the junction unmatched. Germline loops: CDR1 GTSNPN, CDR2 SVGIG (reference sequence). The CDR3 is CAWGRGGSQETQYF. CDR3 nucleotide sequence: TGTGCCTGGGGGAGGGGTGGCAGCCAAGAGACCCAGTACTTC.

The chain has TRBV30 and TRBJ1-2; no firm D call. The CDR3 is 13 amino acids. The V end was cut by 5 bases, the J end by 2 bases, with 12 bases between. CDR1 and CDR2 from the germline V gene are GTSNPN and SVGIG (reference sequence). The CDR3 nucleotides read TGTGCCTGGTGGCGGCGGGTAAACTATGGCTACACCTTC. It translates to CAWWRRVNYGYTF.

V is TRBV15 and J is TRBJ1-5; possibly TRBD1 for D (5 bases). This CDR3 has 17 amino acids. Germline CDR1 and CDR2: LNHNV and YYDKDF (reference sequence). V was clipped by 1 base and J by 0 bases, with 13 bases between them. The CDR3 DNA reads TGTGCCACCAGCAGAGTTGACAGTTATGTTAGCAATCAGCCCCAGCATTTT. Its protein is CATSRVDSYVSNQPQHF.

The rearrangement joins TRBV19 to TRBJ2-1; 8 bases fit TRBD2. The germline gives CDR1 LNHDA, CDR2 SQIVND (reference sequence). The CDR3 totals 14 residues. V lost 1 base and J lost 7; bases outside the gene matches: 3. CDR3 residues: CASSIAGGWNEQFF. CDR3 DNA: TGTGCCAGTAGTATAGCGGGGGGGTGGAATGAGCAGTTCTTC.

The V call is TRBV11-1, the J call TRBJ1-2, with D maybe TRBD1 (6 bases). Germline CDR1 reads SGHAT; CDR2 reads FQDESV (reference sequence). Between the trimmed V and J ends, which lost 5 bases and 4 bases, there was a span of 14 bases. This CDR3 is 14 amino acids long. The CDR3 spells CASSPPGHFYGYTF. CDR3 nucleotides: TGTGCCAGCAGCCCACCGGGACACTTCTATGGCTACACCTTC.

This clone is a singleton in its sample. CDR3 in DNA: TGTGCCAGCAGTTTTTCGGGACAGGGGACCTATGGCTACACCTTC. Translating gives CASSFSGQGTYGYTF. This chain connects TRBV27 to TRBJ1-2; 10 bases agree with TRBD1. Germline V gene data show CDR1 as MNHEY and CDR2 as SMNVEV (reference sequence). CDR3 size: 15 residues. Trimming removed 3 bases from V and 4 bases from J; junction bases left unmatched: 5.

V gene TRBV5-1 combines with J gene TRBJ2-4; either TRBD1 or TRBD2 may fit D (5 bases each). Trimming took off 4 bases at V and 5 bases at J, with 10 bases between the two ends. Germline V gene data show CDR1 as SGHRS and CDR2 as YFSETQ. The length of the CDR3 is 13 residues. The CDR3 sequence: CASSPGRQNIQYF. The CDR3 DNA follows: TGCGCCAGCAGCCCGGGACGGCAAAACATTCAGTACTTC.

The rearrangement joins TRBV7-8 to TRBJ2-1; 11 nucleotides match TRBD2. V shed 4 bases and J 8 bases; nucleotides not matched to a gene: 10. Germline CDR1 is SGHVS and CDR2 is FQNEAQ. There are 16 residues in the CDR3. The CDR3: CASSYRGPSGGHEQFF. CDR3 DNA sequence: TGTGCCAGCAGCTATCGAGGCCCTAGCGGGGGGCATGAGCAGTTCTTC.

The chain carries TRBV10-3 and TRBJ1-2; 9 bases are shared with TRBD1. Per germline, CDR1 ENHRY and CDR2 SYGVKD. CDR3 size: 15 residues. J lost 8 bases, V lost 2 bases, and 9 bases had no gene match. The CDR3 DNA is TGTGCCATCAGTGAGCCCCCCGGGACAGGGAAAGGCTACACCTTC. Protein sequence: CAISEPPGTGKGYTF.

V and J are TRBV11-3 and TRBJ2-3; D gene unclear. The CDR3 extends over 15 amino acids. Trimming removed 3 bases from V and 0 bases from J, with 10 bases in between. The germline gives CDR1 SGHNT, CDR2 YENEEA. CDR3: CASSLKPTSTDTQYF. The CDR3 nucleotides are TGTGCCAGCAGCTTGAAGCCCACTAGCACAGATACGCAGTATTTT.

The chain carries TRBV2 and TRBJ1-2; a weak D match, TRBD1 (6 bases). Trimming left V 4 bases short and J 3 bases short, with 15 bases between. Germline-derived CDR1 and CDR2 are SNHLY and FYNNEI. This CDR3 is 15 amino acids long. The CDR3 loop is CASSGSGGAHYGYTF. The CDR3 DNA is TGTGCCAGCAGTGGGTCGGGGGGGGCTCACTATGGCTACACCTTC.

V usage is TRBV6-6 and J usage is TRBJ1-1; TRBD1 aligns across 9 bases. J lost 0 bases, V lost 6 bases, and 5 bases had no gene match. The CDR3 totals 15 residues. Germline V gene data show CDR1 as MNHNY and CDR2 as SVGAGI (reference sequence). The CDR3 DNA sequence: TGTGCCAGCAGCCGGACAGGGGATTTGAACACTGAAGCTTTCTTT. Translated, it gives CASSRTGDLNTEAFF.

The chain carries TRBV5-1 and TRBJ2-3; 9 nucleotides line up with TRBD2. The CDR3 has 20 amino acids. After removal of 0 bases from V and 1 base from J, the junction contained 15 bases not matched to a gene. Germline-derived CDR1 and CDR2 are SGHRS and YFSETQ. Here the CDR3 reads CASSLGVAGARTAGTDTQYF. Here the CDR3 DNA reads TGCGCCAGCAGCTTGGGGGTAGCGGGGGCGCGGACTGCAGGCACAGATACGCAGTATTTT.

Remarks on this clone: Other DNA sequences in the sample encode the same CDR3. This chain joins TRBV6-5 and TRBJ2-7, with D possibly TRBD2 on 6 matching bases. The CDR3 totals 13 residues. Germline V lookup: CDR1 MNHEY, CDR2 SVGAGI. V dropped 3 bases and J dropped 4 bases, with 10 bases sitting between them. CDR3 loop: CASSYGGSYEQYF. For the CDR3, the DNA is TGTGCCAGCAGTTATGGGGGGAGTTACGAGCAGTACTTC.

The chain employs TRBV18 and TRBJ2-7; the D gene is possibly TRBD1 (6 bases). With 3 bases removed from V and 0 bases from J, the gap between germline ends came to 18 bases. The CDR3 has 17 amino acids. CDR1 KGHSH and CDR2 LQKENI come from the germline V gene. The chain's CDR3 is CASSPPTRDIPSYEQYF. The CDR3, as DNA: TGTGCCAGCTCACCTCCGACTCGGGACATCCCCTCCTACGAGCAGTACTTC.

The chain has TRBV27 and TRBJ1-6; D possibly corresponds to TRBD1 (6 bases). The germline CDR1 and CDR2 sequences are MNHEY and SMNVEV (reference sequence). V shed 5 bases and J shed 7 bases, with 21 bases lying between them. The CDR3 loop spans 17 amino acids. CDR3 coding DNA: TGTGCCAGCAGTCCTCTTGGGGGGCATGGAAGGAATTCACCCCTCCACTTT. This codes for CASSPLGGHGRNSPLHF.

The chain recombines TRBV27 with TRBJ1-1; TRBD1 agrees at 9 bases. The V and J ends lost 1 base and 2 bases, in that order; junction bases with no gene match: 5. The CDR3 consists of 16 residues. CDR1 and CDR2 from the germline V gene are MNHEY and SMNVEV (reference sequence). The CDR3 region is CASSLLLDRGNTEAFF. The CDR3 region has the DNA TGTGCCAGCAGTTTATTACTGGACAGGGGTAACACTGAAGCTTTCTTT.